This TCR beta chain stems from a study of blood T cell repertoires in COVID-19. About the research overall: Acute and convalescent COVID-19 specimens originated in the United States, Italy and Spain. The analysed material was cDNA or gDNA that came from T cells, B-cell-depleted T cells, or PBMCs.

Germline CDR1 LNHDA, CDR2 SQIVND (reference sequence). V lost 7 bases, J lost 0 bases, and 16 bases stayed unmatched. This CDR3 has 20 amino acids. In the study's own analysis: Nucleated cell counts were estimated from reference gene primer amplification. The protocol was immunoSEQ multiplex PCR, while the TCRdb copy is restricted to in-frame clones and leaves out a portion. From that table come the V and J calls and clone size; the DNA was used to work out D and trimming. The sample records roughly 190,000 clones, about nine tenths being singletons. The sequence was collected from a man between 45 and 60 years old with acute or convalescent COVID-19. Specimen: peripheral blood. The gene calls are TRBV19 and TRBJ2-1; 12 nucleotides line up with TRBD1. CDR3 in amino acids: CASKRGVPGQGASSYNEQFF. The CDR3, as DNA: TGTGCCAGTAAACGCGGGGTTCCGGGACAGGGGGCAAGCTCCTACAATGAGCAGTTCTTC. Based on the CDR3 plus reference TRBV19 and TRBJ2-1, the full variable domain is DGGITQSPKYLFRKEGQNVTLSCEQNLNHDAMYWYRQDPGQGLRLIYYSQIVNDFQKGDIAEGYSVSREKKESFPLTVTSAQKNPTAFYLCASKRGVPGQGASSYNEQFFGPGTRLTVL.